Sequencing of this TCR beta chain was carried out in a study of blood T cell repertoires in COVID-19. Study-level information: Acute and convalescent COVID-19 specimens originated in the United States, Italy and Spain. T cells, B-cell-depleted T cells, or PBMCs supplied cDNA or gDNA.

The CDR3 has 15 residues. V lost 3 bases to trimming and J lost 3 bases; unmatched junction nucleotides: 7. Germline CDR1 reads SGDLS; CDR2 reads YYNGEE. In the source study's methods: Estimates of nucleated cell counts were drawn from the amplification of reference gene primers. TCRdb's table, derived via immunoSEQ multiplex PCR, lists solely in-frame clones and lacks some. V, J and clone size are taken as reported in that table, and D and trimming were inferred from the DNA itself. Of some 110,000 clones listed, approximately 85% are singletons. Material: peripheral blood. The sequence derives from a man aged 60 to 69 with acute or convalescent COVID-19. The chain links TRBV9 to TRBJ2-3, with 7 positions matching TRBD1. The DNA for the CDR3 is TGTGCCAGCAGCGCGTCAGGGGGATCGACAGATACGCAGTATTTT. Translated, it gives CASSASGGSTDTQYF.